The entry below describes one T cell receptor beta chain. This sample was included in a study of cytomegalovirus exposure and HLA in healthy donors. A multiplex PCR was run with 60 Vbeta primers and 13 Jbeta primers. Sequencing used immunoSEQ multiplex PCR; TCRdb keeps in-frame clones, though not all of them. The sample gives approximately 38,000 clones, approximately 80% of which show up once; 10% is in the top ten. Germline values: CDR1 LNHDA, CDR2 SQIVND (reference sequence). Losses at the gene ends were 4 bases for V and 3 bases for J; bases not matched to a gene: 5. The CDR3 consists of 14 residues.

This TCR was sampled from a woman aged 18-29 years in good health and CMV-seropositive. What was sequenced was PBMCs. The chain couples TRBV19 to TRBJ2-7; 8 bases match TRBD1. CDR3 DNA sequence: TGTGCCAGTAGTAAGACGACAGGGGACTACGAGCAGTACTTC. Its protein is CASSKTTGDYEQYF.